This entry lists 31 T cell receptor beta chains sequenced from one sample in a study of T cells in Graves' hyperthyroidism and ophthalmopathy. Researchers amplified the TCR beta CDR3 regions from RNA transcripts. Using the HTBI primer set, a first-round RT-PCR was run on the TCR CDR3. In TCRdb, the multiplex PCR reads were re-called with MiXCR into one record per CDR3 protein. The data show around 720,000 distinct CDR3 sequences, roughly 32% seen once. The specimen was blood. The receptors derive from a woman aged 40 to 50 with Graves' hyperthyroidism.

This clonotype was observed a few times. The chain couples TRBV9 to TRBJ2-5; 7 bases fit TRBD1. J lost 5 bases, V lost 3 bases, and 10 bases had no gene match. Germline V gene data show CDR1 as SGDLS and CDR2 as YYNGEE. This CDR3 spans 15 amino acids. As DNA, the CDR3 is TGTGCCAGCAGCGCCCAGGGACAGAAGGGGGAGACCCAGTACTTC. Translation gives CASSAQGQKGETQYF.

This clonotype was counted between two and nine times. V usage is TRBV7-6 and J usage is TRBJ2-7; TRBD2 agrees at 8 bases. TRBJ2-1 matches the DNA end more closely, so the J call is doubtful. This CDR3 has 14 amino acids. CDR1 and CDR2 (germline): SGHVS, FNYEAQ. This CDR3 reads CASSLRGGGNEQFF. Written as DNA, the CDR3 is TGTGCCAGCAGCTTACGGGGGGGAGGGAATGAGCAGTTCTTC.

There are many counts of this clonotype. The rearrangement links TRBV7-3 to TRBJ1-2; D is undetermined. This CDR3 comprises 13 residues. Looked up from germline, CDR1 is SGHTA and CDR2 is FQGTGA. V lost 4 bases and J lost 2, with 8 bases in between. CDR3 in amino acids: CASSSEGNYGYTF. DNA of the CDR3: TGTGCCAGCAGCTCCGAAGGGAACTATGGCTACACCTTC.

As for this clonotype: A read error is possible here, since a much larger clone lies one base away. This chain joins TRBV7-2 and TRBJ1-5; D might be TRBD1 (5 bases). This CDR3 region has 13 residues. Germline V gene data show CDR1 as SGHTA and CDR2 as FQGNSA. V shed 3 bases and J shed 15 bases, with 18 bases lying between them. The CDR3 here is CASSLGGRGTWHF. The CDR3 nucleotides read TGTGCCAGCAGCTTGGGGGGACGGGGAACTTGGCATTTT.

The rearrangement uses TRBV5-1 and TRBJ1-6; a possible D gene is TRBD1 (5 bases). CDR1 SGHRS and CDR2 YFSETQ come from the germline V gene. CDR3 length equals 14 residues. Between the trimmed V and J ends, which lost 4 bases and 8 bases, there was a span of 13 bases. This CDR3 is CASSQDVGDSPLHF. The CDR3 DNA follows: TGCGCCAGCAGCCAAGATGTGGGGGATTCACCCCTCCACTTT.

This clonotype was detected many times. The chain combines TRBV29-1 with TRBJ1-2; D is unresolved. This CDR3 spans 14 amino acids. V shed 1 base and J shed 1 base, with 10 bases lying between them. Germline assignment: CDR1 SQVTM and CDR2 ANQGSEA. CDR3 region: CSVEGSDHNYGYTF. CDR3 nucleotides: TGCAGCGTTGAAGGCTCCGACCATAACTATGGCTACACCTTC.

Comment on this clonotype: A read error may be the cause here, since a much bigger clone is one base away. The chain uses TRBV7-9 and TRBJ1-2; D gene uncertain. This CDR3 has 11 amino acids. Germline V CDR1 and CDR2: SEHNR, FQNEAQ (reference sequence). CDR3: CVLSGNYGYTF. The CDR3 region has the DNA TGTGTCCTATCCGGAAACTATGGCTACACCTTC.

The CDR3 region is CASSTFVGQSNTGELFF. CDR3 in DNA: TGTGCCAGTAGTACTTTTGTTGGACAGAGTAACACCGGGGAGCTGTTTTTT. This sequence joins TRBV19 and TRBJ2-2; D possibly corresponds to TRBD1 (6 bases). Germline assignment: CDR1 LNHDA and CDR2 SQIVND (reference sequence). V lost 4 bases and J lost 2, with 17 bases in between. This CDR3 spans 17 amino acids.

This clonotype has just a few counts. The V call is TRBV11-2, the J call TRBJ2-2, with 7 bases aligning to TRBD1. The junction had 3 bases not matched to a gene; V was cut back by 4 bases and J by 1 base. The CDR3 covers 15 residues. Germline CDR1 and CDR2: SGHAT and FQNNGV. The CDR3, as DNA: TGTGCCAGCAGCTCTTGGACAGGGAACACCGGGGAGCTGTTTTTT. Its protein product is CASSSWTGNTGELFF.

Only a few counts were recorded for this clonotype. The CDR3 region is CASSGQGQGNTIYF. DNA of the CDR3: TGTGCCAGCAGTGGACAGGGACAGGGAAACACCATATATTTT. The rearrangement links TRBV6-5 to TRBJ1-3, with 8 bases that match TRBD1. Germline V gene data show CDR1 as MNHEY and CDR2 as SVGAGI. The CDR3 runs 14 residues. J was trimmed by 4 bases and V by 5 bases; bases with no gene match: 4.

This clonotype was detected ten times or more. J is TRBJ1-5 and V is TRBV7-6; tentative D call: TRBD1 (6 bases). V was cut by 5 bases and J by 7 bases, with 21 bases left in between. The germline V gene has CDR1 SGHVS and CDR2 FNYEAQ. This CDR3 has 16 residues. CDR3 DNA: TGTGCCAGCAGCCTCGCGGGGGGGGCAGCAGGACAGCCCCAGCATTTT. It codes for CASSLAGGAAGQPQHF. Based on the CDR3 plus reference TRBV7-6 and TRBJ1-5, the full variable domain is GAGVSQSPRYKVTKRGQDVALRCDPISGHVSLYWYRQALGQGPEFLTYFNYEAQQDKSGLPNDRFSAERPEGSISTLTIQRTEQRDSAMYRCASSLAGGAAGQPQHFGDGTRLSIL.

This clonotype was seen at least ten times. The J gene is TRBJ1-5, the V gene TRBV24-1, with 7 positions matching TRBD1. The CDR3 has 15 residues. J was trimmed by 5 bases and V by 3 bases; bases with no gene match: 6. Germline values: CDR1 KGHDR, CDR2 SFDVKD. CDR3 residues: CATSDGDRRDQPQHF. The CDR3 DNA follows: TGTGCCACCAGTGATGGGGACAGAAGGGATCAGCCCCAGCATTTT.

This clonotype was seen ten or more times. The chain is built from TRBV19 and TRBJ1-1, with no clear D. Germline V gene sequence: CDR1 LNHDA, CDR2 SQIVND (reference sequence). This CDR3 region has 12 residues. Trimming left V 5 bases short and J 11 bases short, with 15 bases between. Here the CDR3 reads CASSFVRDQAFF. The DNA for the CDR3 is TGTGCCAGTAGTTTCGTAAGGGATCAGGCTTTCTTT.

This clonotype was counted at least ten times. The rearrangement joins TRBV29-1 to TRBJ1-2; a weak D match, TRBD1 (5 bases). This CDR3 is 14 amino acids long. Germline CDR1 and CDR2: SQVTM and ANQGSEA. V lost 3 bases, J lost 4 bases, and 15 bases lay in between. As DNA, the CDR3 is TGCAGCGTTGAGGACGCGGGACTGAGCTATGGCTACACCTTC. It codes for CSVEDAGLSYGYTF.

To note about this clonotype: Mismatch with germline at one junction end may stem from a read error. The chain recombines TRBV10-3 with TRBJ1-4; D is possibly TRBD1 (5 bases). Germline V gives CDR1 ENHRY, CDR2 SYGVKD. The CDR3 runs to 15 residues. CDR3 nucleotides: TGTGCCAGCAGTTACTCCGGGGGTAATGGCGAAAAACTGTTTTTT. It codes for CASSYSGGNGEKLFF.

The chain has TRBV7-2 and TRBJ1-4, with 8 bases aligning to TRBD1. The CDR3 consists of 14 residues. V was pared by 2 bases and J by 7 bases, with 3 bases of the junction left unmatched. Germline CDR1 and CDR2: SGHTA and FQGNSA. CDR3 region: CASSLTQGAEKLFF. The CDR3 DNA sequence: TGTGCCAGCAGCTTAACGCAGGGGGCTGAAAAACTGTTTTTT.

The V gene is TRBV9, the J gene TRBJ1-2; weak D call: TRBD1 (6 bases). Trimming shortened V by 0 bases and J by 2 bases, and 14 bases separated the two germline ends. CDR1 is SGDLS and CDR2 is YYNGEE in the germline V gene. The length of the CDR3 is 16 residues. The CDR3 region has the DNA TGTGCCAGCAGCGTAGTAGGGGGACTAGGAAACTATGGCTACACCTTC. It yields the protein CASSVVGGLGNYGYTF.

The chain is built from TRBV25-1 and TRBJ1-1; TRBD1 is a possible D gene (6 bases). In germline, CDR1 is MGHDK, CDR2 SYGVNS. This CDR3 is built from 15 residues. The germline V and J ends were trimmed by 5 bases and 3 bases, with 16 bases remaining between them. DNA of the CDR3: TGTGCCAGCAGTCCGAAACAGGGCTCCTACACTGAAGCTTTCTTT. Translated: CASSPKQGSYTEAFF.

With regard to this clonotype: The junction departs from the called germline gene at one end, perhaps through a read error. The chain employs TRBV7-2 and TRBJ2-7; D could derive from TRBD1 or TRBD2 (5 bases each). Germline lookup yields CDR1 SGHTA and CDR2 FQGNSA. This CDR3 is built from 16 residues. CDR3 in DNA: TGCGCCAGCAGCCACAACACGGGACGGGGCGGCGACGAGCAGTACTTC. It yields the protein CASSHNTGRGGDEQYF. Full variable domain (missing parts from reference TRBV7-2 and TRBJ2-7): GAGVSQSPSNKVTEKGKDVELRCDPISGHTALYWYRQSLGQGLEFLIYFQGNSAPDKSGLPSDRFSAERTGGSVSTLTIQRTQQEDSAVYLCASSHNTGRGGDEQYFGPGTRLTVT.

The chain joins TRBV4-1 to TRBJ1-3; D perhaps matches TRBD1 (5 bases). The CDR3 has 16 amino acids. V was shortened by 1 base and J by 1 base, with 11 bases between the two germline ends. Germline lookup yields CDR1 MGHRA and CDR2 YSYEKL. The CDR3 is CASSQVFAGSGNTIYF. The CDR3 DNA sequence: TGCGCCAGCAGCCAAGTATTCGCAGGGTCTGGAAACACCATATATTTT.

V gene TRBV29-1 combines with J gene TRBJ1-5; D may be TRBD1 (5 bases). The CDR3 extends over 14 amino acids. Looked up from germline, CDR1 is SQVTM and CDR2 is ANQGSEA. With 3 bases removed from V and 7 bases from J, the gap between germline ends came to 16 bases. CDR3 nucleotides: TGCAGCGTTGACGACGGGGACCCTGGACAGCCCCAGCATTTT. Protein product: CSVDDGDPGQPQHF.

V gene TRBV20-1 combines with J gene TRBJ2-7; D is tentatively TRBD1 or TRBD2 (5 bases each). The CDR3 has 14 amino acids. The germline V and J ends were trimmed by 0 bases and 7 bases, with 16 bases remaining between them. Looked up from germline, CDR1 is DFQATT and CDR2 is SNEGSKA (reference sequence). Here the CDR3 reads CSARDLVGTPEQYF. CDR3 nucleotide sequence: TGCAGTGCTAGAGACCTGGTGGGGACCCCTGAGCAGTACTTC.

This chain links TRBV5-1 with TRBJ1-4, with D possibly matching TRBD1 (5 bases). The germline V gene has CDR1 SGHRS and CDR2 YFSETQ. V lost 2 bases and J 7 bases, leaving 15 bases between the germline ends. The CDR3 is made up of 15 amino acids. This chain's CDR3 is CASSFLSGRGEKLFF. The CDR3 DNA reads TGCGCCAGCAGCTTTCTGTCAGGGCGCGGTGAAAAACTGTTTTTT.

V is TRBV25-1 and J is TRBJ1-4, with D unclear. The V end was cut by 5 bases, the J end by 0 bases, with 16 bases between. Per the germline V gene, CDR1 is MGHDK and CDR2 is SYGVNS. The CDR3 consists of 17 residues. CDR3 DNA sequence: TGTGCCAGCAGTTACTATTCTCAATCGTCAACTAATGAAAAACTGTTTTTT. Translation: CASSYYSQSSTNEKLFF.

In its sample, this clonotype was seen once. The DNA for the CDR3 is TGTGCCAGCAGCTTAATCCCTGCCGAGGGCGAGCAGTACTTC. This gives the protein CASSLIPAEGEQYF. The genes are TRBV7-3 and TRBJ2-7; maybe TRBD2 (5 bases). Germline lookup yields CDR1 SGHTA and CDR2 FQGTGA. Trimming cost V 1 base and J 6 bases, with 13 bases left between them. The CDR3 consists of 14 residues.

This clonotype was detected a few times. The gene calls are TRBV7-3 and TRBJ2-7; D unresolved. Germline V gene lookup returns CDR1 SGHTA and CDR2 FQGTGA. CDR3 size: 14 residues. Trimming took 5 bases from V and 2 from J, leaving 13 bases between them. In DNA, the CDR3 is TGTGCCAGCAGCCAAGAAATCCAGGCCTACGAGCAGTACTTC. The encoded protein is CASSQEIQAYEQYF.

As concerns this clonotype: Since a much larger clone is just one base distant, this may be a read error. The chain links TRBV20-1 to TRBJ2-7, with D possibly being TRBD2 (6 bases). CDR1 and CDR2 (germline): DFQATT, SNEGSKA (reference sequence). Trimming left V 4 bases short and J 7 bases short, with 20 bases between. The CDR3 loop spans 14 amino acids. The CDR3 nucleotides are TGCAGTGCTATAGGCCGGGGCGGGACGGTAGAGCAGTACTTC. Translating gives CSAIGRGGTVEQYF.

This clonotype was recorded only once. The CDR3 spells CASGSTRSGELFF. DNA of the CDR3: TGCGCCAGCGGCTCGACTAGGTCCGGGGAGCTGTTTTTT. The chain carries TRBV10-2 and TRBJ2-2, with a possible D match to TRBD2 (6 bases). The germline V gene has CDR1 WSHSY and CDR2 SAAADI. The CDR3 runs 13 residues. The V gene lost 8 bases and the J gene lost 6 bases, with 13 bases spanning the gap.

This clonotype appeared many times. This rearrangement joins TRBV7-2 to TRBJ1-1; 7 nucleotides match TRBD1. The germline CDR1 and CDR2 sequences are SGHTA and FQGNSA. This CDR3 contains 13 residues. J was trimmed by 7 bases and V by 1 base; bases with no gene match: 3. The CDR3 region is CASSLEGAGEAFF. CDR3 DNA: TGTGCCAGCAGCTTAGAGGGGGCTGGTGAAGCTTTCTTT. Using reference TRBV7-2 and TRBJ1-1 for the parts outside the CDR3, the full variable domain is GAGVSQSPSNKVTEKGKDVELRCDPISGHTALYWYRQSLGQGLEFLIYFQGNSAPDKSGLPSDRFSAERTGGSVSTLTIQRTQQEDSAVYLCASSLEGAGEAFFGQGTRLTVV.

This clonotype has only a few counts. Here the CDR3 DNA reads TGTGCCAGCAGTGACTCGGGCCAACGGAGTGGCTACACCTTC. This gives the protein CASSDSGQRSGYTF. The chain carries TRBV6-4 and TRBJ1-2; D unresolved. V lost 0 bases and J lost 7, with 12 bases in between. Germline CDR1 reads MRHNA; CDR2 reads SNTAGT. CDR3 length: 14 amino acids.

This clonotype was seen a handful of times. This chain links TRBV7-6 with TRBJ2-5; 7 bases are a match to TRBD2. V gave up 5 bases and J gave up 8 bases; unmatched junction bases: 14. The CDR3 spans 15 residues. Germline V gene lookup returns CDR1 SGHVS and CDR2 FNYEAQ. This CDR3 reads CASSPTLSGRETQYF. CDR3 coding DNA: TGTGCCAGCAGCCCTACCTTAAGTGGGAGGGAAACCCAGTACTTC.